This T cell receptor (beta chain) was profiled in a study of blood T cell repertoires in COVID-19. Study overall: The samples span acute and convalescent COVID-19 from the United States, Italy and Spain.

This CDR3 spans 12 amino acids. V shed 11 bases, J shed 5 bases, and the junction held 8 bases outside the gene matches. Germline CDR1 MNHNY, CDR2 SVGAGI (reference sequence). In the original analysis: Scientists estimated how many nucleated cells there were by amplifying reference gene primers. The protocol was immunoSEQ multiplex PCR, while the TCRdb copy is restricted to in-frame clones and leaves out a portion. V and J calls plus clone size are reproduced from that table; the DNA served to infer D and trimming. The sample lists about 240,000 clones; approximately 90% were seen once. Source material: peripheral blood. This TCR came from a man aged 55 to 69 who had recovered from COVID-19. The chain couples TRBV6-6 to TRBJ2-5; TRBD1 matches 7 bases. CDR3 nucleotide sequence: TGTGCCGCTGAGGGACAGTCTGAGACCCAGTACTTC. Protein sequence: CAAEGQSETQYF.